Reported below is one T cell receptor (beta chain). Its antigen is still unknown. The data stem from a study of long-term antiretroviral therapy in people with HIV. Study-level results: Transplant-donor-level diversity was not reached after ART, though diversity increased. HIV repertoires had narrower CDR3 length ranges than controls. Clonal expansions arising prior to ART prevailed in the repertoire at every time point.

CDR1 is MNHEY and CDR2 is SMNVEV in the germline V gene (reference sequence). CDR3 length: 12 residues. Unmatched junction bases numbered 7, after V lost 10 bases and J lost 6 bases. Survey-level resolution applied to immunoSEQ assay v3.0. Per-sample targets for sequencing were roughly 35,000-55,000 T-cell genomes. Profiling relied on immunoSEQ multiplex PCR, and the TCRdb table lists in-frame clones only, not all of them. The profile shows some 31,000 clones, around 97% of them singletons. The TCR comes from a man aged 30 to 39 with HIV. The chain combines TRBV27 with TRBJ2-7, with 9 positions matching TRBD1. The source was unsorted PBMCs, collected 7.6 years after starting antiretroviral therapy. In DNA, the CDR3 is TGTGCCACCCGGGACAGGGTCAGCGAGCAGTACTTC. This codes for CATRDRVSEQYF.